This T cell receptor (beta chain) was documented in a study of T cells in Graves' hyperthyroidism and ophthalmopathy. Germline V gives CDR1 SGHTA, CDR2 FQGNSA. V gave up 5 bases and J gave up 10 bases, with 13 bases separating them. The CDR3 consists of 12 residues. The hyperthyroidism patients had all been newly diagnosed, and their disease duration was under 2 months. Their ages ranged from 18 to 65 years. The authors took PBMCs from over 8.5 ml fresh peripheral blood. The source material, RNA transcripts, was used to amplify TCR beta CDR3 regions. The HTBI set primed first-round TCR CDR3 RT-PCR. TCRdb analysed the multiplex PCR reads with MiXCR anew, one entry per CDR3 protein. In the table there are some 460,000 distinct CDR3 sequences, about 15% of which are singletons. This clonotype was observed at least ten times.

The sequencing sample was made of blood. The V and J genes are TRBV7-2 and TRBJ2-3; unclear D gene. The sequence came from a woman younger than 30 with Graves' hyperthyroidism. The CDR3, as DNA: TGTGCCAGCAGCCGATCCCTGCCCCCGCAGTATTTT. Its protein is CASSRSLPPQYF. Full variable domain (outside the CDR3, taken from reference TRBV7-2 and TRBJ2-3): GAGVSQSPSNKVTEKGKDVELRCDPISGHTALYWYRQSLGQGLEFLIYFQGNSAPDKSGLPSDRFSAERTGGSVSTLTIQRTQQEDSAVYLCASSRSLPPQYFGPGTRLTVL.